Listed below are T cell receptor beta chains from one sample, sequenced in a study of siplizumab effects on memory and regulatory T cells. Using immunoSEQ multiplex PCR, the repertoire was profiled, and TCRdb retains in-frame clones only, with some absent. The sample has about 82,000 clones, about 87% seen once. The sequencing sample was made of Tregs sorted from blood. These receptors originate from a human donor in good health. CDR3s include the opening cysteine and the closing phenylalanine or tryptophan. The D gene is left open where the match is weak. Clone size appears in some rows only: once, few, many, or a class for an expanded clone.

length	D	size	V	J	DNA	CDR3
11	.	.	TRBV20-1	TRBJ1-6	TGCAGTGCTAGAGCCGATTCACCCCTCCACTTT	CSARADSPLHF
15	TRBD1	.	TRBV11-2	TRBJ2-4	TGTGCCAGCAGCCGACAGGGGCTAGCCAAAAACATTCAGTACTTC	CASSRQGLAKNIQYF
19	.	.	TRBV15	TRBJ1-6	TGTGCCACCAGCAGAGATCCGCCCATACAGGGTGTGGATAATTCACCCCTCCACTTT	CATSRDPPIQGVDNSPLHF
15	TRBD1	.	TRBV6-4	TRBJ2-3	TGTGCCAGCAGTGGACGGACAGGGGGTGGATATACGCAGTATTTT	CASSGRTGGGYTQYF
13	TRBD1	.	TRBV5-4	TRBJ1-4	TGTGCCAGCAGCCACCAGGGGGCAGAAAAACTGTTTTTT	CASSHQGAEKLFF
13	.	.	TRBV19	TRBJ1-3	TGTGCCAGTAATAAGGTCTCTGGAAACACCATATATTTT	CASNKVSGNTIYF
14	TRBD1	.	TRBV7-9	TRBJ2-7	TGTGCCAGCAGTAAGACAGGGGAGTTCTACGAGCAGTACTTC	CASSKTGEFYEQYF
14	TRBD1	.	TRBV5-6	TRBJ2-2	TGTGCCAGCAGCTTGCCAGGGGGTGCCGGGGAGCTGTTTTTT	CASSLPGGAGELFF
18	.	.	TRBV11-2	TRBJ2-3	TGTGCCAGCAGCCGAAGGAGAAAGGACTCGGCAGGCACAGATACGCAGTATTTT	CASSRRRKDSAGTDTQYF
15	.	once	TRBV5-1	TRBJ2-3	TGCGCCAGCAGCGAGTCGATAGCGGGCACAGATACGCAGTATTTT	CASSESIAGTDTQYF
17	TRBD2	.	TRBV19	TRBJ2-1	TGTGCCAGTACCACCCTTTTTGGACTAGCTTCCCGCAATGAGCAGTTCTTC	CASTTLFGLASRNEQFF
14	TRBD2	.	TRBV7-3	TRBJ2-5	TGTGCCAGCAGCCGGGGGGGCGCAGCAGAGACCCAGTACTTC	CASSRGGAAETQYF
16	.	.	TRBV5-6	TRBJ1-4	TGTGCCAGCAGCTTGGGTCTCCAGGCCCCTAATGAAAAACTGTTTTTT	CASSLGLQAPNEKLFF
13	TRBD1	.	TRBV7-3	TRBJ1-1	TGTGCCAGCAGCTTTACAGGGGGAACTGAAGCTTTCTTT	CASSFTGGTEAFF
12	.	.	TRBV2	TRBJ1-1	TGTGCCAGCAGTGAAAGTGGGTTGCAAGCTTTCTTT	CASSESGLQAFF
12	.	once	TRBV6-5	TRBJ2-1	TGTGCCAGCAGTTACGGGTACAATGAGCAGTTCTTC	CASSYGYNEQFF
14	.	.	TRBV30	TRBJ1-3	TGTGCCTGGAGTGCACTCGCAGAGAGAAACACCATATATTTT	CAWSALAERNTIYF
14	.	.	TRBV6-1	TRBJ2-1	TGTGCCAGCAGGGGATTTTCTGTCCACAATGAGCAGTTCTTC	CASRGFSVHNEQFF
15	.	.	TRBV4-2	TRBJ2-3	TGTGCCAGCAGCCAAGAATGGGGGGATGGAGATACGCAGTATTTT	CASSQEWGDGDTQYF
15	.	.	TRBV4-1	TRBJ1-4	TGCGCCAGCAGCCTAAGGGCAGGGTGGGCTGAAAAACTGTTTTTT	CASSLRAGWAEKLFF
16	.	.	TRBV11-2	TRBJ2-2	TGTGCCAGCAGCGGCAGCCCGGGACCTAACACCGGGGAGCTGTTTTTT	CASSGSPGPNTGELFF
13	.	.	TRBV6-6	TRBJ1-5	TGTGCCAGCAGTTCCCTAGGGGGTCAGCCCCAGCATTTT	CASSSLGGQPQHF
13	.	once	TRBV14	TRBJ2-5	TGTGCCAGCAGCCAAGGCCTCAGTGGGACCCAGTACTTC	CASSQGLSGTQYF
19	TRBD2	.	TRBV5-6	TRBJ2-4	TGTGCCAGCAGCTTGGAACTAGCGGGGGGGCGAGGGGCCAAAAACATTCAGTACTTC	CASSLELAGGRGAKNIQYF
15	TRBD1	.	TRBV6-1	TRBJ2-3	TGTGCCAGCAGTATCCGGGACAGGGTATTAGATACGCAGTATTTT	CASSIRDRVLDTQYF
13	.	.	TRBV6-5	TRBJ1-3	TGTGCCAGCAGTTACTCGGCAAAGAACACCATATATTTT	CASSYSAKNTIYF
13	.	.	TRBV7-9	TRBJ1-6	TGTGCCAGCAGCTCACAGGGTAACTCACCCCTCCACTTT	CASSSQGNSPLHF
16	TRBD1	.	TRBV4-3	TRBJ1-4	TGCGCCAGCAGCCAGGCTAGGGGACAGGGCCCAGAAAAACTGTTTTTT	CASSQARGQGPEKLFF
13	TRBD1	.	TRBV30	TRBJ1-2	TGTGCCTGGAGTTCGAACAGGGGAAGAGGCTACACCTTC	CAWSSNRGRGYTF
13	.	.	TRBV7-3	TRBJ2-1	TGTGCCAGCAGCTCCTCTAGCATTGGTGAGCAGTTCTTC	CASSSSSIGEQFF
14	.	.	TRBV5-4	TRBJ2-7	TGTGCCAGCAGCATGGACAGAATTAACTACGAGCAGTACTTC	CASSMDRINYEQYF
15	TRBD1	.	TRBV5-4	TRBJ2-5	TGTGCCAGCAGCTCACCGGGACAGGGGGCAGAGACCCAGTACTTC	CASSSPGQGAETQYF
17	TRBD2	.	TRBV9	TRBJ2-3	TGTGCCAGCAGCCCCAGGGGTAGCGGGGGACACACAGATACGCAGTATTTT	CASSPRGSGGHTDTQYF
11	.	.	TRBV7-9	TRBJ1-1	TGTGCCAGCAGCTTAGAGGGGGAAACTTTCTTT	CASSLEGETFF
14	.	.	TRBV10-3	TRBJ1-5	TGTGCCATCAGTGACAGGGAGGGCAATCAGCCCCAGCATTTT	CAISDREGNQPQHF
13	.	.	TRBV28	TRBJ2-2	TGTGCCAGCAGTTTTCAGGGGACCGGGGAGCTGTTTTTT	CASSFQGTGELFF
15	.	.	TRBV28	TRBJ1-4	TGTGCCAGCAGCCGTCCGGGGACTAAACGGGAAAAACTGTTTTTT	CASSRPGTKREKLFF
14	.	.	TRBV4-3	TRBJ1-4	TGCGCCAGCAGCCGGGACCTCTTTAATGAAAAACTGTTTTTT	CASSRDLFNEKLFF
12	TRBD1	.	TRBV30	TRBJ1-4	TGTGCCGGCTGCCGGGACAGCGAAAAACTGTTTTTT	CAGCRDSEKLFF
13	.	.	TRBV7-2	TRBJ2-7	TGTGCCAGCAGCTTATTCAGCCCCTACGAGCAGTACTTC	CASSLFSPYEQYF
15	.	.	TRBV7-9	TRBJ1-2	TGTGCCAGCAGCTTAGCCTCGGGACCGGTTGGAGGCTACACCTTC	CASSLASGPVGGYTF
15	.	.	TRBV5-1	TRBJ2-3	TGCGCCAGCAGCTTGCTAGCTTTATGGTCAGATACGCAGTATTTT	CASSLLALWSDTQYF
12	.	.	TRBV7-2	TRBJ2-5	TGTGCCAGCAGCTCAAACCAAGAGACCCAGTACTTC	CASSSNQETQYF
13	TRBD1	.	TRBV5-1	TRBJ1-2	TGCGCCAGCAGCCCCGGGACAGGGGGTGGCTACACCTTC	CASSPGTGGGYTF
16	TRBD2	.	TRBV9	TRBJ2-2	TGTGCCAGCAGCGTATCGGGCGCCCCGGGAGGCGGGGAGCTGTTTTTT	CASSVSGAPGGGELFF
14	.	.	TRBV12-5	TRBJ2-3	TGTGCTAGTGGTTTTTTTGGGGGCCGTGATACGCAGTATTTT	CASGFFGGRDTQYF
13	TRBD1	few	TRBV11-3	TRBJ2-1	TGTGCCAGCAGCGAACAGGGGGTCAATGAGCAGTTCTTC	CASSEQGVNEQFF
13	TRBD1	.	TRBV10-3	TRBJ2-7	TGTGCCATCACCCTGGACAGGGCATCCGAGCAGTACTTC	CAITLDRASEQYF
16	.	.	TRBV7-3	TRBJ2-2	TGTGCCAGCAGCTTAGGCCAGGGACTCGAGCTGGGGGAGCTGTTTTTT	CASSLGQGLELGELFF
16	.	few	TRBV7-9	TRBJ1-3	TGTGCCAGCAGCCCCCTTTTTGCAGGGTACGGAAACACCATATATTTT	CASSPLFAGYGNTIYF
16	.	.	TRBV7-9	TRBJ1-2	TGTGCCAGCAGCTTAGGATCGGGCAGGGGAGCCTATGGCTACACCTTC	CASSLGSGRGAYGYTF
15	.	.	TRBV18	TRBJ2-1	TGTGCCAGCTCGTCCATGGCGGGGTTCTACAATGAGCAGTTCTTC	CASSSMAGFYNEQFF
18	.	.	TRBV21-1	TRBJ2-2	TGTGCGAAGCAGCAAAGAAAACTAGCGGGGGTAAACACCGGGGAGCTGTTTTTT	CAKQQRKLAGVNTGELFF
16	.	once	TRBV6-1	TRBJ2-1	TGTGCCAGCAGTGGATCCCGGGACTTCTGGCGACGTGAGCAGTTCTTC	CASSGSRDFWRREQFF
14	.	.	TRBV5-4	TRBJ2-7	TGTGCCAGCAGCTCCCAAGGGTTCCCCTACGAGCAGTACTTC	CASSSQGFPYEQYF